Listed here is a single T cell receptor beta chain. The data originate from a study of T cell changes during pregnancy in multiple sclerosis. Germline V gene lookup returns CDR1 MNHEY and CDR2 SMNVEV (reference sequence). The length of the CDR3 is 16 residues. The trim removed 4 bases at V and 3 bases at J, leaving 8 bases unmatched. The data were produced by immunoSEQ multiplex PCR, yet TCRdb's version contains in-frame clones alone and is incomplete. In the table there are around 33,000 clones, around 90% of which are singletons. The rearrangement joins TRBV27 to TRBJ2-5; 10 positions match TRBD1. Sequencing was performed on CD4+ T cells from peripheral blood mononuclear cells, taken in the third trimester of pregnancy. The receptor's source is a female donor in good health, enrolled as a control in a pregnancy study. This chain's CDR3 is CASSSPRQGAKETQYF. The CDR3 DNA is TGTGCCAGCAGTTCTCCCCGACAGGGGGCTAAAGAGACCCAGTACTTC.